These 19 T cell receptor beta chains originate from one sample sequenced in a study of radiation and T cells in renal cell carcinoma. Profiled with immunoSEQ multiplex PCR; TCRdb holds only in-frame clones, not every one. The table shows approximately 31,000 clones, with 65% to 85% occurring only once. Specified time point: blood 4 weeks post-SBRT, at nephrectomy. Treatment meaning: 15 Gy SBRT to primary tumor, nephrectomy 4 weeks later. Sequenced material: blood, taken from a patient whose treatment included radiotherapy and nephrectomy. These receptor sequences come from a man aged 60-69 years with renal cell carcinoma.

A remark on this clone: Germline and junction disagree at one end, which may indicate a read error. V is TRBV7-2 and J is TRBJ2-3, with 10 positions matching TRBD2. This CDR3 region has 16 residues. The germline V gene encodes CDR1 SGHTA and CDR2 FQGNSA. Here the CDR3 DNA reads TGTGCCAGCAGCCCAGGAAGCGGGAGGGCCTCAGATACGCAGTGTTTT. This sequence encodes CASSPGSGRASDTQCF.

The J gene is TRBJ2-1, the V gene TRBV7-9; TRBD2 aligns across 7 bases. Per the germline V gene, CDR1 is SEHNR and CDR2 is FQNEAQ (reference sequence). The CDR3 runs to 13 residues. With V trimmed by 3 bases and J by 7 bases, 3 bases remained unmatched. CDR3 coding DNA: TGTGCCAGCAGCTTCATCGGGGGGAATGAGCAGTTCTTC. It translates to CASSFIGGNEQFF.

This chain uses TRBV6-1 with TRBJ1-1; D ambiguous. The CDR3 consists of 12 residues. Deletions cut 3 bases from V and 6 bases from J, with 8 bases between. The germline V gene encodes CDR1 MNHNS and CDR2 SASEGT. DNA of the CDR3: TGTGCCAGCAGTGATTGGGTTGCTGAAGCTTTCTTT. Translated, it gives CASSDWVAEAFF.

The CDR3 spells CASSLEAGGYNEQFF. CDR3 in DNA: TGCGCCAGCAGCTTGGAGGCGGGAGGCTACAATGAGCAGTTCTTC. The genes are TRBV5-1 and TRBJ2-1; 8 positions match TRBD2. V lost 0 bases to trimming and J lost 3 bases; unmatched junction nucleotides: 2. The CDR3 extends over 15 amino acids. Germline values: CDR1 SGHRS, CDR2 YFSETQ.

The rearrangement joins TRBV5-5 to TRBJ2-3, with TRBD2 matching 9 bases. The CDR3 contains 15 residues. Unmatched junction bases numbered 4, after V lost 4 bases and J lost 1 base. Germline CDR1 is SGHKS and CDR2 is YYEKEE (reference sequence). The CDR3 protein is CASSLIAGGTDTQYF. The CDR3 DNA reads TGTGCCAGCAGCCTGATAGCGGGAGGCACAGATACGCAGTATTTT.

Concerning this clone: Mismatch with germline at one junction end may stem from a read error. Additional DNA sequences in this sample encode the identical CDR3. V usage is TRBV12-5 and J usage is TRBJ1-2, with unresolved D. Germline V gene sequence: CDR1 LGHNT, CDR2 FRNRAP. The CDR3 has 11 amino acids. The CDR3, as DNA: TGTGCCAGTGGTTTGGCCGGGGGCTACACCTTC. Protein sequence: CASGLAGGYTF. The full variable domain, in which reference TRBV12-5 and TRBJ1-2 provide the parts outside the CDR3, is DARVTQTPRHKVTEMGQEVTMRCQPILGHNTVFWYRQTMMQGLELLAYFRNRAPLDDSGMPKDRFSAEMPDATLATLKIQPSEPRDSAVYFCASGLAGGYTFGSGTRLTVV.

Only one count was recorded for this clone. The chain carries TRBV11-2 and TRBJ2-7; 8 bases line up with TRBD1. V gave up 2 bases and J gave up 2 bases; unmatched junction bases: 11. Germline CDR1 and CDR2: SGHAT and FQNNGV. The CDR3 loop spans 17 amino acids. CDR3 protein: CASSLPILRDRPYEQYF. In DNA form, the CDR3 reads TGTGCCAGCAGCTTACCGATTCTCCGGGACAGGCCCTACGAGCAGTACTTC.

CDR3 DNA: TGTGCCAGCAGCTCCAGGGGGCTCGGGAACACTGAAGCTTTCTTT. Its translation is CASSSRGLGNTEAFF. The J gene is TRBJ1-1, the V gene TRBV7-2; the match to TRBD1 covers 8 bases. The CDR3 loop spans 15 amino acids. Trimming at V came to 4 bases and at J to 1 base, leaving 5 bases not matched to a gene. Germline CDR1 reads SGHTA; CDR2 reads FQGNSA. Complete variable domain (other parts from reference TRBV7-2 and TRBJ1-1): GAGVSQSPSNKVTEKGKDVELRCDPISGHTALYWYRQSLGQGLEFLIYFQGNSAPDKSGLPSDRFSAERTGGSVSTLTIQRTQQEDSAVYLCASSSRGLGNTEAFFGQGTRLTVV.

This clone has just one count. DNA of the CDR3: TGTGCCATCAGTGTGGACAGGTCTTATGGCTACACCTTC. Encoded protein: CAISVDRSYGYTF. The chain has TRBV10-3 and TRBJ1-2; 7 bases fit TRBD1. V was clipped by 4 bases and J by 5 bases; unmatched bases: 4. From germline, CDR1 is ENHRY and CDR2 SYGVKD. The CDR3 has 13 amino acids.

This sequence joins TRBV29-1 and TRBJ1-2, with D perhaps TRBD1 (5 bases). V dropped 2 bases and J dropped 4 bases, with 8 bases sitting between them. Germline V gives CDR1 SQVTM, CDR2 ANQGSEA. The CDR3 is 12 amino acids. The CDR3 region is CSVEPGPYGYTF. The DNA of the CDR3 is TGCAGCGTTGAACCAGGGCCCTATGGCTACACCTTC.

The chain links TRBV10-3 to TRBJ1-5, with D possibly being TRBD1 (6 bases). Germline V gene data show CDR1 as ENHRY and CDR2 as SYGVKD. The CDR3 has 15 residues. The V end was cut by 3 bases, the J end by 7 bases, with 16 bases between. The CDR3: CAISDVGPGGQPQHF. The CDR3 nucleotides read TGTGCCATCAGTGATGTGGGACCTGGGGGCCAGCCCCAGCATTTT.

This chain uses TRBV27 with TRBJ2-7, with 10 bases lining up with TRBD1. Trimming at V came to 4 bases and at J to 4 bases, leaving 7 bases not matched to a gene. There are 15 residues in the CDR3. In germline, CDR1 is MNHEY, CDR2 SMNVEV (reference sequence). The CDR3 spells CASSSRQGAGYEQYF. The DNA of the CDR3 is TGTGCCAGCAGTTCCCGACAGGGGGCAGGTTACGAGCAGTACTTC.

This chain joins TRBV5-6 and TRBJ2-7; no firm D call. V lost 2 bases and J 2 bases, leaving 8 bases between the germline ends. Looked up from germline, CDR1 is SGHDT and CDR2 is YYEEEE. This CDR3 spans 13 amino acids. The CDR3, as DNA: TGTGCCAGCAGCTTTGAGTCTACCTACGAGCAGTACTTC. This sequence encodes CASSFESTYEQYF.

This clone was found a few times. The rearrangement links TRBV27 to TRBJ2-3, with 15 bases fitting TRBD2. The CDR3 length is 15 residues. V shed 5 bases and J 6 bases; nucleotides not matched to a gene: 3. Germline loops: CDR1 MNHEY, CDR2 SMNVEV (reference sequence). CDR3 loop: CASSLGLAGGDTQYF. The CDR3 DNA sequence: TGTGCCAGCAGTCTCGGACTAGCGGGGGGGGATACGCAGTATTTT.

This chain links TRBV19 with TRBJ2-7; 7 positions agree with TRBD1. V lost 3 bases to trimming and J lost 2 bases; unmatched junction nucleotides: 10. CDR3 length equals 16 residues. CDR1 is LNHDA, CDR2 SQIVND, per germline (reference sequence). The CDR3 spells CASSMDPAGGTYEQYF. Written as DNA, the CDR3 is TGTGCCAGTAGTATGGATCCGGCAGGGGGAACCTACGAGCAGTACTTC.

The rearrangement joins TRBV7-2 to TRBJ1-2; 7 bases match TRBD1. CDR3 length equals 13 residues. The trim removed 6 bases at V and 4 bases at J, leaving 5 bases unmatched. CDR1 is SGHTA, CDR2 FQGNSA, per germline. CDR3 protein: CASRTGPFYGYTF. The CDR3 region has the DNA TGTGCCAGCAGGACAGGGCCTTTCTATGGCTACACCTTC. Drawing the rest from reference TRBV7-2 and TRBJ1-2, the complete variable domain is GAGVSQSPSNKVTEKGKDVELRCDPISGHTALYWYRQSLGQGLEFLIYFQGNSAPDKSGLPSDRFSAERTGGSVSTLTIQRTQQEDSAVYLCASRTGPFYGYTFGSGTRLTVV.

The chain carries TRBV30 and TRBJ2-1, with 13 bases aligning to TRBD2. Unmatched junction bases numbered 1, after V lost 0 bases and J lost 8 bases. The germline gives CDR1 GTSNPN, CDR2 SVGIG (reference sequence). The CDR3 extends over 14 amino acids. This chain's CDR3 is CAWSVLAGGDEQFF. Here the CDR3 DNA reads TGTGCCTGGAGTGTACTAGCGGGAGGGGATGAGCAGTTCTTC.

CDR3 nucleotides: TGTGCCAGTAGTATGGTCCCGGCGGGAGGCTACACCTTC. It specifies CASSMVPAGGYTF. V and J are TRBV19 and TRBJ1-2; D unclear. V was clipped by 3 bases and J by 8 bases, with 13 bases between them. This CDR3 has 13 residues. In germline, CDR1 is LNHDA, CDR2 SQIVND (reference sequence).

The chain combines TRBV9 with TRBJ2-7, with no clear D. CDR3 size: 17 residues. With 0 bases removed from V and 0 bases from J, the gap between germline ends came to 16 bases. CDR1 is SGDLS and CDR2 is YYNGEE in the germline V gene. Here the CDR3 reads CASSVGPGHVSSYEQYF. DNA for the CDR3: TGTGCCAGCAGCGTAGGCCCTGGTCACGTAAGCTCCTACGAGCAGTACTTC.